This T cell receptor (beta chain) is from a study of cytomegalovirus exposure and HLA in healthy donors. Notes on the study in general: An observed cluster of highly shared sequence variants was recorded as a likely sequencing artifact. Within an earlier analysis, most TCR beta V segments proved productive either about 90% or about 30% of the time. Follow-up analysis seemed to connect common viral pathogens with several of the most significant clusters identified.

The PCR used 60 Vbeta and 13 Jbeta primers. Profiling relied on immunoSEQ multiplex PCR, and the TCRdb table lists in-frame clones only, not all of them. The table lists more than 75,000 clones, about 90% of them singletons. As for this clone: Antigen specificity is unknown.

The sequencing sample was made of PBMCs. This receptor was taken from a man between 18 and 29 years old in good health and CMV-seronegative.

The CDR3 protein is CSLTRELYQETQYF. CDR3 sequence (DNA): TGCAGCTTAACTCGGGAGTTATACCAAGAGACCCAGTACTTC. V is TRBV29-1 and J is TRBJ2-5; the D gene is possibly TRBD2 (6 bases). This CDR3 has 14 amino acids. The germline CDR1 and CDR2 sequences are SQVTM and ANQGSEA. V gave up 8 bases and J gave up 0 bases, with 16 bases separating them.